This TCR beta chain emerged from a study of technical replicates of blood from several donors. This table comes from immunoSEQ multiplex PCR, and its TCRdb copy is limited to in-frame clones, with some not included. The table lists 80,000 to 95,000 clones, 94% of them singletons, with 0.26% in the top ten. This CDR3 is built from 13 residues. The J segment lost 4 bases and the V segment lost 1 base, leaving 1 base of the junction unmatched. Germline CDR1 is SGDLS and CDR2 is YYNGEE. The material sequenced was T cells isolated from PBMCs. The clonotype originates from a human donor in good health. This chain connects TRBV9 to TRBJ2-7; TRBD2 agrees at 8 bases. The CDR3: CASSVSSGYEQYF. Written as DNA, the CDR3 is TGTGCCAGCAGCGTATCTAGCGGGTACGAGCAGTACTTC.